This TCR beta chain emerged from a study of beta chain features in type 1 diabetes. Study observations and caveats: In comparison with healthy donors, patients had naive, central memory and Treg TCRB repertoires that appeared more similar.

Stem cell-like memory, regulatory, central memory and naive CD4+ cells were sorted via CD45RO/CCR7/CD25/CD127/CD95/CD27. This clone was detected a few times. Its antigen is not known. This CDR3 has 12 amino acids. V was clipped by 10 bases and J by 7 bases; unmatched bases: 7. Germline loops: CDR1 LNHDA, CDR2 SQIVND (reference sequence). Since all of the isolated RNA was reverse transcribed, expressed TCRB transcripts were what got sequenced. The study sequenced naive, central memory and regulatory T cell samples to an average of about 3.6 million reads. The method was immunoSEQ multiplex PCR; TCRdb's version includes in-frame clones alone and lacks a portion of them. The data show 300,000 to 450,000 clones, approximately 12% seen once.

The clonotype was recovered from a man aged 18 to 30 in good health. The chain uses TRBV19 and TRBJ2-1; TRBD1 aligns across 7 bases. Sequenced: naive CD4+ T cells from blood. This CDR3 reads CATRQGYNEQFF. In DNA, the CDR3 is TGTGCCACCAGACAGGGTTATAATGAGCAGTTCTTC. Drawing the rest from reference TRBV19 and TRBJ2-1, the complete variable domain is DGGITQSPKYLFRKEGQNVTLSCEQNLNHDAMYWYRQDPGQGLRLIYYSQIVNDFQKGDIAEGYSVSREKKESFPLTVTSAQKNPTAFYLCATRQGYNEQFFGPGTRLTVL.